The clone carrying this TCR beta chain has more than one count but fewer than ten. No antigen is known for it. The immunoSEQ assay was version 4, run in survey mode. The data were produced by immunoSEQ multiplex PCR, yet TCRdb's version contains in-frame clones alone and is incomplete. In the table there are 25,000 to 40,000 clones, 82% of which are singletons. This sample is drawn from a study of persistence of HIV-infected CD4 T cells. About the study: CD4+ T cells responding to CMV or HIV-1 Gag were isolated. Study outcomes and limitations: Bulk TCR data could not be restricted to HIV-1-infected CMV-responding cells.

An overlapping HIV-1 Gag peptide pool stimulated these cells at approximately 1 ug/peptide/mL. Memory cells lacking CD40L and CD69 with high CD45RO were sorted. The sequenced sample was CD4+ T cells sorted from PBMCs after approximately 19-hour stimulation, obtained from a patient who received antiretroviral therapy. This receptor was obtained from an adult woman with HIV who was CMV-seropositive.

The CDR3 nucleotides read TGTGCCTCCGGCAAGGCGGAGGACACAGATACGCAGTATTTT. This gives the protein CASGKAEDTDTQYF. The V and J genes are TRBV10-3 and TRBJ2-3, with D possibly matching TRBD2 (5 bases). V lost 11 bases, J lost 2 bases, and 17 bases lay in between. There are 14 residues in the CDR3. Germline values: CDR1 ENHRY, CDR2 SYGVKD.